These T cell receptor beta chains were read from a single sample in a study of shared clonotypes between healthy human individuals. Sequencing used immunoSEQ multiplex PCR; TCRdb keeps in-frame clones, though not all of them. Here the sample spans about 2 million clones, less than 95% being singletons. Sequencing was performed on naive CD8+ T cells sorted from blood. The receptors come from a man in his late teens or twenties in good health. The CDR3 runs from the conserved cysteine through the conserved F or W. A D gene is named only where the DNA matches it firmly. A clone size is listed for some rows: how often the clone was seen (once, few, many), or a class if it is expanded.

d_call,v_call,j_call,clone_size,cdr3_aa,cdr3_nt
NA,TRBV7-9,TRBJ2-7,once,CASSPRASYEQYF,TGTGCCAGCAGCCCCCGGGCTAGCTACGAGCAGTACTTC
NA,TRBV9,TRBJ2-7,NA,CASSRDSHEQYF,TGTGCCAGCAGCCGCGACAGCCACGAGCAGTACTTC
NA,TRBV5-6,TRBJ2-7,NA,CASSLGQGQRVYEQYF,TGTGCCAGCAGCTTGGGTCAGGGTCAACGGGTGTACGAGCAGTACTTC
TRBD1,TRBV2,TRBJ2-7,once,CASSAQTGMPNEQYF,TGTGCCAGCAGCGCCCAGACAGGGATGCCCAACGAGCAGTACTTC
NA,TRBV4-3,TRBJ1-5,NA,CASSQDLNGRHQPQHF,TGCGCCAGCAGCCAAGATCTTAACGGGCGGCATCAGCCCCAGCATTTT
NA,TRBV6-1,TRBJ2-7,NA,CASSEVGGYEQYF,TGTGCCAGCAGTGAAGTTGGGGGGTACGAGCAGTACTTC
NA,TRBV5-1,TRBJ2-3,NA,CASSLEVFGDTQYF,TGCGCCAGCAGCTTGGAGGTTTTCGGGGATACGCAGTATTTT
NA,TRBV6-5,TRBJ1-1,once,CASSPDPNTEAFF,TGTGCCAGCAGTCCCGACCCGAACACTGAAGCTTTCTTT
TRBD2,TRBV10-1,TRBJ2-1,NA,CASSERLAGLYNEQFF,TGCGCCAGCAGTGAGCGACTAGCGGGGCTATACAATGAGCAGTTCTTC
NA,TRBV15,TRBJ2-7,NA,CATSTNGGSEQYF,TGTGCCACCAGCACCAACGGTGGTAGCGAGCAGTACTTC
NA,TRBV7-9,TRBJ2-5,NA,CASSLLLGPGETQYF,TGTGCCAGCAGCTTACTTTTAGGGCCTGGGGAGACCCAGTACTTC
TRBD2,TRBV4-3,TRBJ2-1,NA,CASSPTSGNPNEQFF,TGCGCCAGCAGTCCCACTAGCGGGAACCCCAATGAGCAGTTCTTC
NA,TRBV5-5,TRBJ2-1,NA,CASSLGGANEQFF,TGTGCCAGCAGCTTGGGAGGAGCAAACGAGCAGTTCTTC
NA,TRBV7-8,TRBJ2-7,NA,CASIGPPGYEQYF,TGTGCCAGCATAGGTCCCCCCGGGTACGAGCAGTACTTC
NA,TRBV7-2,TRBJ2-7,NA,CASSAEERASAYEQYF,TGTGCCAGCAGCGCAGAGGAAAGGGCCTCGGCTTACGAGCAGTACTTC
TRBD2,TRBV5-1,TRBJ2-1,once,CASSLVSGGVFPYNEQFF,TGCGCCAGCAGCTTGGTTAGCGGGGGGGTTTTTCCCTACAATGAGCAGTTCTTC
NA,TRBV5-6,TRBJ2-7,NA,CASSFWTDYEQYF,TGTGCCAGCAGCTTTTGGACGGACTACGAGCAGTACTTC
NA,TRBV6-6,TRBJ2-3,NA,CATLLGTGPDTQYF,TGTGCCACCTTACTCGGCACAGGGCCAGATACGCAGTATTTT
NA,TRBV11-2,TRBJ2-1,once,CASNDRARRGNEQFF,TGTGCCAGCAACGACCGGGCCCGGCGTGGGAATGAGCAGTTCTTC
NA,TRBV5-1,TRBJ1-1,NA,CASSLAWQGDTEAFF,TGCGCCAGCAGCTTGGCCTGGCAGGGCGACACTGAAGCTTTCTTT
NA,TRBV11-2,TRBJ1-5,NA,CASSLGGAGALSNQPQHF,TGTGCCAGCAGCTTAGGCGGTGCAGGGGCCCTGAGCAATCAGCCCCAGCATTTT
TRBD2,TRBV10-1,TRBJ2-1,NA,CASSEGGSMENEQFF,TGCGCCAGCAGTGAGGGCGGGAGCATGGAGAATGAGCAGTTCTTC
TRBD1,TRBV6-1,TRBJ2-7,NA,CASSGPGQGSYEQYF,TGTGCCAGCAGTGGTCCGGGACAGGGCTCCTACGAGCAGTACTTC
NA,TRBV15,TRBJ2-1,NA,CATSRDPTSYNEQFF,TGTGCCACCAGCAGAGATCCAACCTCCTACAATGAGCAGTTCTTC
NA,TRBV6-5,TRBJ2-7,few,CASSYSYRADYEQYF,TGTGCCAGCAGTTACTCCTACAGGGCGGACTACGAGCAGTACTTC
NA,TRBV30,TRBJ1-1,NA,CAWSVGAEAFF,TGTGCCTGGAGTGTGGGGGCTGAAGCTTTCTTT
NA,TRBV27,TRBJ1-4,NA,CASGDSGNEKLFF,TGTGCCAGCGGAGACAGCGGTAATGAAAAACTGTTTTTT